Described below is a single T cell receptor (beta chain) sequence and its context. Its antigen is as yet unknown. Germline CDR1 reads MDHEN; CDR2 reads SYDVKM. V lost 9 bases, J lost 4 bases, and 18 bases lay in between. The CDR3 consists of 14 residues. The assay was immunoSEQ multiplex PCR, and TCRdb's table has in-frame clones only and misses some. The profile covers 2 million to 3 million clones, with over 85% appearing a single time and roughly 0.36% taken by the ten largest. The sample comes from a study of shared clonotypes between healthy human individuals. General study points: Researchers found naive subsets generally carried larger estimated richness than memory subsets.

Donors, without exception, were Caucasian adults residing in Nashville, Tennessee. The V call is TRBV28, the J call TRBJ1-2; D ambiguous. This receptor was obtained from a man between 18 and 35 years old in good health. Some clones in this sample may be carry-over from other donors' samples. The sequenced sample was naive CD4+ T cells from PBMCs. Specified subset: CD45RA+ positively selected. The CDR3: CASTPGSRAYGYTF. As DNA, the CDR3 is TGTGCCAGTACACCCGGGAGCCGAGCCTATGGCTACACCTTC.